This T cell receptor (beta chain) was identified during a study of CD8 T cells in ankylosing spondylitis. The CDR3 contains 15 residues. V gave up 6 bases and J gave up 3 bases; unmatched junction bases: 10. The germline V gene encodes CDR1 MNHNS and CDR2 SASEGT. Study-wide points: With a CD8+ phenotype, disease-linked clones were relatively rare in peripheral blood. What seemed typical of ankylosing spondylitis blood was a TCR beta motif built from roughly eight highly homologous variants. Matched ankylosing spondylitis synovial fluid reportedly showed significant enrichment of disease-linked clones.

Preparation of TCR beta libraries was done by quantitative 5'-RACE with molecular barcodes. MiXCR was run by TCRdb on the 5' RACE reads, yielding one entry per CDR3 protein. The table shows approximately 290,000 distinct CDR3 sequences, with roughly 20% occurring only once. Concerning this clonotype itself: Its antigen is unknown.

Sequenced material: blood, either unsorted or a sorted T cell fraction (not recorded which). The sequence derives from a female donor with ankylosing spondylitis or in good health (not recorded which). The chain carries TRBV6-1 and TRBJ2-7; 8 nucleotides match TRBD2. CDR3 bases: TGTGCCAGCAGACTAGCGGCCCCGGCCCTCTACGAGCAGTACTTC. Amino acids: CASRLAAPALYEQYF.